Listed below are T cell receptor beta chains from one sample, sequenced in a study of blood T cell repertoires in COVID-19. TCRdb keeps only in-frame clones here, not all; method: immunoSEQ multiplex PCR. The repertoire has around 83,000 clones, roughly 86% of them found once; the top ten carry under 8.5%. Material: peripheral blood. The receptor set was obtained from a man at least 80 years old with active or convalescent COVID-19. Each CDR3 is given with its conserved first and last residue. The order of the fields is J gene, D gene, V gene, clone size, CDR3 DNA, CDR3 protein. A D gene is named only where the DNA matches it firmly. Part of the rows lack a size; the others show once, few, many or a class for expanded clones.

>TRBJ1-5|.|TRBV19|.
TGTGCCAGTAGTATAGATCCCCCGGCAGACACTTATAGCAATCAGCCCCAGCATTTT
CASSIDPPADTYSNQPQHF
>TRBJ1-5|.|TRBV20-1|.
TGCAGTGCTAGTAGGGGCGCCCAGCCCCAGCATTTT
CSASRGAQPQHF
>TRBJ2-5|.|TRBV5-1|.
TGCGCCAGCAGCTTGTATTCCAGCCAAGAGACCCAGTACTTC
CASSLYSSQETQYF
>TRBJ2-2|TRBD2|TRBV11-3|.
TGTGCCAGCAGCTTAGCTAGCGGGGCCACCGGGGAGCTGTTTTTT
CASSLASGATGELFF
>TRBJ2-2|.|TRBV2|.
TGTGCCAGCAGGAGTTCACCAGGGGATTTAGCCGGGGAGCTGTTTTTT
CASRSSPGDLAGELFF
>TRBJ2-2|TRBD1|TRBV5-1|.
TGCGCCAGCAGCTCCGGGACAGCGAACACCGGGGAGCTGTTTTTT
CASSSGTANTGELFF
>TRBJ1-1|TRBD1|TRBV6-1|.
TGTGCCAGCAGTGAAACCGGGACAGGGGGCACTGAAGCTTTCTTT
CASSETGTGGTEAFF
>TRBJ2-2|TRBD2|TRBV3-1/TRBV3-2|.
TGTGCCAGCAGCCAACGAGCGGGGGGCGGGGAGCTGTTTTTT
CASSQRAGGGELFF
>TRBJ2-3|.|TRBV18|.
TGTGCCAGCTCACCAGCGGACCAGGGAATGGATACGCAGTATTTT
CASSPADQGMDTQYF
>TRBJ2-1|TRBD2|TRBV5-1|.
TGCGCCAGCAGCACCCTAGCGGGAGGCACATACAATGAGCAGTTCTTC
CASSTLAGGTYNEQFF
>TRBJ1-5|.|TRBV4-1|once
TGCGCCAGCAGCCAAGATCCAGGGATGATCAATCAGCCCCAGCATTTT
CASSQDPGMINQPQHF
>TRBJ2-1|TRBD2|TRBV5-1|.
TGCGCCAGCAGCTCCTCACCCCAAACTAGCGGGGGGGCCTACAATGAGCAGTTCTTC
CASSSSPQTSGGAYNEQFF
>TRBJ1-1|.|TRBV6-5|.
TGTGCCAGCAGTTACTTTTCCATGAACACTGAAGCTTTCTTT
CASSYFSMNTEAFF
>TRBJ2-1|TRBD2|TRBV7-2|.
TGTGCCAGCAGCTTCCCGGGAGGGCGACGGGAGCAGTTCTTC
CASSFPGGRREQFF
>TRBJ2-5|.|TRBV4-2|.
TGTGCCAGCAGCCAAGGGGTCGCGACTGAAGAGACCCAGTACTTC
CASSQGVATEETQYF
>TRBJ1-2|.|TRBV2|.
TGTGCCAGCAACCCTCGAGGGATTCTCTATGGCTACACCTTC
CASNPRGILYGYTF
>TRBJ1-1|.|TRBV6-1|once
TGTGCCAGCAGTGAATGGGTCGGACAGCAGCATAACACTGAAGCTTTCTTT
CASSEWVGQQHNTEAFF
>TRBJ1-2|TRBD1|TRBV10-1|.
TGCGCCAGCAGTGAGCGACAGGGACGCGGCTACACCTTC
CASSERQGRGYTF
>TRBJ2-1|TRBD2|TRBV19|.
TGTGCCAGTAGTATACAGGGCGGGGGCTACAATGAGCAGTTCTTC
CASSIQGGGYNEQFF
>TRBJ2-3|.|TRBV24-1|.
TGTGCCACCAGTGATCCTAGGAGGGGCACAGATACGCAGTATTTT
CATSDPRRGTDTQYF
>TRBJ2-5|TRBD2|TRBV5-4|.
TGTGCCAGCAGACCAGGGACTAGCGGGTTAGAGACCCAGTACTTC
CASRPGTSGLETQYF
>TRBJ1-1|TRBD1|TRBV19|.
TGTGCCAGTAGTAGGGGACAGTTGAACACTGAAGCTTTCTTT
CASSRGQLNTEAFF
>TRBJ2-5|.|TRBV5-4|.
TGTGCCAGCAGCAGAGCGACGGAACGGGAGACCCAGTACTTC
CASSRATERETQYF
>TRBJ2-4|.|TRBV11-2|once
TGTGCCAGCAGCCCTCGCCCGGACACTCTAGCCAAAAACATTCAGTACTTC
CASSPRPDTLAKNIQYF
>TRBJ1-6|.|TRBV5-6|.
TGTGCCAGCAGCTTGGTGAAAATGGACAGATATAATTCACCCCTCCACTTT
CASSLVKMDRYNSPLHF
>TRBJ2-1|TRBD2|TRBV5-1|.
TGCGCCAGCAGCTTGGAGGTAGCGGGGGGGCAGAATGAGCAGTTCTTC
CASSLEVAGGQNEQFF
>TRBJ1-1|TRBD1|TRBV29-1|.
TGCAGCGCCGGGACAGGGTCTAACACTGAAGCTTTCTTT
CSAGTGSNTEAFF